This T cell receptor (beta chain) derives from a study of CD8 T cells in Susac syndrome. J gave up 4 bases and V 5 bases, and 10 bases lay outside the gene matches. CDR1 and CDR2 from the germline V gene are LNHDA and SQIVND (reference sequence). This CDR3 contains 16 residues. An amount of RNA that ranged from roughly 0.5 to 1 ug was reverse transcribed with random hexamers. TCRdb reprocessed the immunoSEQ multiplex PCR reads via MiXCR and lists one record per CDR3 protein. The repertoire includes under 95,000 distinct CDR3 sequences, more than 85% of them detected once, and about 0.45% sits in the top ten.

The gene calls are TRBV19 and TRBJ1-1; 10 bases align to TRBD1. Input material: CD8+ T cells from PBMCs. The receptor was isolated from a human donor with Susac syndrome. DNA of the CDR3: TGTGCCAGTAGTCTCCCTGGGACAGGGGTAGGCACTGAAGCTTTCTTT. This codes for CASSLPGTGVGTEAFF.